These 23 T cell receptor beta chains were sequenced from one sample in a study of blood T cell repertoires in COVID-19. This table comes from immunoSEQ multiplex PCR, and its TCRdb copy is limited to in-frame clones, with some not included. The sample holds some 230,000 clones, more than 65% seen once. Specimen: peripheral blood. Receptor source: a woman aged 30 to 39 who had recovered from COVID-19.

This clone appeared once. CDR3 sequence (DNA): TGTGCCAGCAACCTCCGGGTTGGGACTGAAGCTTTCTTT. Amino acid sequence: CASNLRVGTEAFF. The chain is built from TRBV6-5 and TRBJ1-1; no firm D call. The CDR3 runs to 13 residues. Germline V gene lookup returns CDR1 MNHEY and CDR2 SVGAGI. Trimming stripped 7 bases from V and 5 bases from J, with 14 bases between.

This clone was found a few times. The CDR3 region has the DNA TGTGCCAGCAGTTACTCTCCGGGACAGTATGGCTACACCTTC. This gives the protein CASSYSPGQYGYTF. The chain uses TRBV6-5 and TRBJ1-2; TRBD1 agrees at 7 bases. This CDR3 has 14 residues. The germline CDR1 and CDR2 sequences are MNHEY and SVGAGI. Unmatched junction bases numbered 3, after V lost 0 bases and J lost 5 bases.

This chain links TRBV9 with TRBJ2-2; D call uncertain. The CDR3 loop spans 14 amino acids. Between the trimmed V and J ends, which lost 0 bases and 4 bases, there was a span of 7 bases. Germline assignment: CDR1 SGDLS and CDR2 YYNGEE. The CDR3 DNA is TGTGCCAGCAGCGTAGGGAGAGGCACCGGGGAGCTGTTTTTT. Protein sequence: CASSVGRGTGELFF.

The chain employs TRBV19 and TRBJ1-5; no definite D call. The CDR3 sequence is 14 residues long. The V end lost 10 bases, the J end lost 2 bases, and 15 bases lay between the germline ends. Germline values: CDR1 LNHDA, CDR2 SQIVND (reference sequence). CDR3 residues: CAISEERGNQPQHF. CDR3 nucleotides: TGTGCCATATCGGAGGAACGAGGCAATCAGCCCCAGCATTTT.

The CDR3 here is CASSSRGGYGYTF. The CDR3 region has the DNA TGTGCCAGCAGCTCACGAGGGGGCTATGGCTACACCTTC. The chain uses TRBV5-5 and TRBJ1-2; the D gene is possibly TRBD1 (6 bases). V was cut by 3 bases and J by 4 bases, with 10 bases left in between. The CDR3 extends over 13 amino acids. Germline assignment: CDR1 SGHKS and CDR2 YYEKEE (reference sequence).

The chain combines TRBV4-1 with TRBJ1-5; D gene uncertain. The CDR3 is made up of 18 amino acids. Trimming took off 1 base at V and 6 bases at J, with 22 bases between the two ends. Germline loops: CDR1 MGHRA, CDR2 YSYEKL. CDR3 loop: CASSQVGTQRSNVQPQHF. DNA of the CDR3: TGCGCCAGCAGCCAAGTAGGAACCCAGCGGAGCAATGTTCAGCCCCAGCATTTT.

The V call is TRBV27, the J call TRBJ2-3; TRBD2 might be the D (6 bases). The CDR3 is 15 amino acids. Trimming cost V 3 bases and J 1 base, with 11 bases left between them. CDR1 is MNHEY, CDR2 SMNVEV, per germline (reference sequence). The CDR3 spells CASSLAVAGTDTQYF. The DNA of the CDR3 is TGTGCCAGCAGTTTGGCCGTAGCGGGCACAGATACGCAGTATTTT.

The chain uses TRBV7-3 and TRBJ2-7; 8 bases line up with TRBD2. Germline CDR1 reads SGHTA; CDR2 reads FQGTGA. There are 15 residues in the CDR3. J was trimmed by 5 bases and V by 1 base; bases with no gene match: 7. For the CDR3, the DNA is TGTGCCAGCAGCTTAAAGGGCGGGAGGACCCACGAGCAGTACTTC. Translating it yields CASSLKGGRTHEQYF.

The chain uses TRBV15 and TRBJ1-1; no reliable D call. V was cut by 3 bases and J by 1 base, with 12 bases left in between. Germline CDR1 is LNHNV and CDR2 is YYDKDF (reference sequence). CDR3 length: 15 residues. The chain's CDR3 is CATSRESVGNTEAFF. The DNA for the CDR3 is TGTGCCACCAGCAGGGAGTCAGTGGGGAACACTGAAGCTTTCTTT.

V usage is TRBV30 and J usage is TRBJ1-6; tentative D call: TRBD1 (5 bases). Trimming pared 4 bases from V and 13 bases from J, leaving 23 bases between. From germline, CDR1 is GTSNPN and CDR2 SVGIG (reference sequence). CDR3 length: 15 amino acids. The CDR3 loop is CAWIPSGGLRSPLHF. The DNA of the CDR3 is TGTGCCTGGATCCCGAGTGGGGGACTGAGGTCGCCCCTCCACTTT.

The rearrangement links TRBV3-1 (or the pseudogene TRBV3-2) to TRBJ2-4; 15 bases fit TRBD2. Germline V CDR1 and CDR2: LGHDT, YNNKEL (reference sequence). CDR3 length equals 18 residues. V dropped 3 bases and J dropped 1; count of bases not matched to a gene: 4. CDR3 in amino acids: CASSQTGTSGRAKNIQYF. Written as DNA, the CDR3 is TGTGCCAGCAGCCAGACAGGGACTAGCGGGAGGGCCAAAAACATTCAGTACTTC.

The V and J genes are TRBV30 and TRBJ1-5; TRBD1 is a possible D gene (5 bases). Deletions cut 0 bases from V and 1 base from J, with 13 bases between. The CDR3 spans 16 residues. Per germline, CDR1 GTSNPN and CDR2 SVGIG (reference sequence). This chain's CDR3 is CAWSVPKDNSNQPQHF. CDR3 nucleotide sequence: TGTGCCTGGAGTGTACCAAAGGACAACAGCAATCAGCCCCAGCATTTT.

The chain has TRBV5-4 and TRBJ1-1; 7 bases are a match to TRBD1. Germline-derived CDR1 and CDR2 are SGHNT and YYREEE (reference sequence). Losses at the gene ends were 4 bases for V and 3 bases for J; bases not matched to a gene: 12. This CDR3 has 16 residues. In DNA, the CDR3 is TGTGCCAGCAGCCTTCCCCTGGAGGGGGCGTACACTGAAGCTTTCTTT. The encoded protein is CASSLPLEGAYTEAFF.

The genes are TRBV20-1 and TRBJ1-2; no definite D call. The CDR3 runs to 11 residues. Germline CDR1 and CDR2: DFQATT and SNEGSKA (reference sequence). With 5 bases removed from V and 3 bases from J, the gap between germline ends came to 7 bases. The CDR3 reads CSARPDYGYTF. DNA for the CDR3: TGCAGTGCTCGTCCAGACTATGGCTACACCTTC.

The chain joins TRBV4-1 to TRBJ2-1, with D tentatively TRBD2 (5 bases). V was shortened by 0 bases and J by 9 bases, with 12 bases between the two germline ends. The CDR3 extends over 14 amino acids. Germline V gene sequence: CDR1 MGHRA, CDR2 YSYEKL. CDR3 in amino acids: CASSQEALAIEQFF. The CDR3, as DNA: TGCGCCAGCAGCCAAGAGGCTTTAGCGATTGAGCAGTTCTTC.

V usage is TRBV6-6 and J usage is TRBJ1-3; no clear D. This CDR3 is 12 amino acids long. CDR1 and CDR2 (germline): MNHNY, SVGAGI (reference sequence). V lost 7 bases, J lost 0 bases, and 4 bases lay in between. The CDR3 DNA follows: TGTGCCAGCACCAACTCTGGAAACACCATATATTTT. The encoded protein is CASTNSGNTIYF.

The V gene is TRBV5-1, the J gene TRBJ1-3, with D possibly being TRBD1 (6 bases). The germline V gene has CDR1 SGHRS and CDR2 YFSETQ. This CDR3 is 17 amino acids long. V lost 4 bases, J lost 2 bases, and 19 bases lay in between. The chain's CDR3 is CASSEYRQGNAGNTIYF. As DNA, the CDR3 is TGCGCCAGCAGCGAGTACCGCCAGGGGAACGCTGGAAACACCATATATTTT.

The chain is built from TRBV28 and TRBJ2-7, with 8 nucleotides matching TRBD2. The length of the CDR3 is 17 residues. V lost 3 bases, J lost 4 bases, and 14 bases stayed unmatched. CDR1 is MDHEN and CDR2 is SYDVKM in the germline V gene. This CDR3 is CASSFYDLYLAGYEQYF. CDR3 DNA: TGTGCCAGCAGTTTCTATGACCTATATTTAGCGGGGTACGAGCAGTACTTC.

In nucleotides, the CDR3 is TGTGCCAGCAGCGCGAGACTAGCGGGAGTCTACAATGAGCAGTTCTTC. Its protein product is CASSARLAGVYNEQFF. The chain employs TRBV11-2 and TRBJ2-1; 12 bases fit TRBD2. Losses at the gene ends were 5 bases for V and 3 bases for J; bases not matched to a gene: 5. The CDR3 covers 16 residues. The germline gives CDR1 SGHAT, CDR2 FQNNGV. The full variable domain, with the rest looked up from reference TRBV11-2 and TRBJ2-1, is EAGVAQSPRYKIIEKRQSVAFWCNPISGHATLYWYQQILGQGPKLLIQFQNNGVVDDSQLPKDRFSAERLKGVDSTLKIQPAKLEDSAVYLCASSARLAGVYNEQFFGPGTRLTVL.

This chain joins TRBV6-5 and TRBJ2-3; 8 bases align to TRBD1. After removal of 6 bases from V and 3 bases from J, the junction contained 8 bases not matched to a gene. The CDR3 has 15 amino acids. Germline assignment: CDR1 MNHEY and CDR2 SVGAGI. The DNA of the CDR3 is TGTGCCAGCAGCCACCGACAGGGGAGAACAGATACGCAGTATTTT. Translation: CASSHRQGRTDTQYF.

CDR3 residues: CASSYTGGGRDYGYTF. In DNA form, the CDR3 reads TGTGCCAGCAGTTACACGGGCGGGGGGCGCGACTATGGCTACACCTTC. The J gene is TRBJ1-2, the V gene TRBV6-5; TRBD1 is a possible D gene (6 bases). The germline CDR1 and CDR2 sequences are MNHEY and SVGAGI. CDR3 length equals 16 residues. With 2 bases removed from V and 3 bases from J, the gap between germline ends came to 16 bases.

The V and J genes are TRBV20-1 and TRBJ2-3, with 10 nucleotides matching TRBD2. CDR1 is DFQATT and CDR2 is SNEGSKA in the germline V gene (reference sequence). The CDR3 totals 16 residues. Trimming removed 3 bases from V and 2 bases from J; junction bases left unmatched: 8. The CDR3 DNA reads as TGCAGTGCTAGTCGCCTAGCGGGGGCTATCACAGATACGCAGTATTTT. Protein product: CSASRLAGAITDTQYF.

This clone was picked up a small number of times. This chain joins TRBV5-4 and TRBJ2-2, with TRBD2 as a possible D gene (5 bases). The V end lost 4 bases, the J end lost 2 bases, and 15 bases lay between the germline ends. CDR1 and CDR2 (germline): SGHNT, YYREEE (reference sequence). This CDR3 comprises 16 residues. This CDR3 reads CASSNIDRENTGELFF. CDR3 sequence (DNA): TGTGCCAGCAGCAATATTGACCGGGAAAACACCGGGGAGCTGTTTTTT.